The 10 T cell receptor beta chains in this list originate from one sample, sequenced in a study of blood T cell repertoires in COVID-19. Produced via immunoSEQ multiplex PCR; TCRdb's table is partial and in-frame only. The sample comprises 200,000 to 250,000 clones, around 89% of which are singletons, and approximately 3.5% rests with the top ten. Sequencing used PBMCs or T cells enriched from blood (not recorded which). The origin of the receptors is a woman younger than 35 in a cohort exposed to, infected with or recovered from COVID-19 (not recorded which).

To note about this clone: The junction departs from the called germline gene at one end, perhaps through a read error. The CDR3 loop reads CASSRRDRGDTKAFF. The CDR3 DNA is TGCGCCAGCAGCCGTCGAGACAGGGGGGACACTAAAGCTTTCTTT. V and J are TRBV4-1 and TRBJ1-1; 9 positions agree with TRBD1. CDR3 length: 15 amino acids. Looked up from germline, CDR1 is MGHRA and CDR2 is YSYEKL.

This sequence joins TRBV4-2 and TRBJ1-5, with a tentative D call TRBD1 (5 bases). The CDR3 extends over 15 amino acids. Germline V gene data show CDR1 as LGHNA and CDR2 as YNFKEQ. V was cut by 0 bases and J by 4 bases, with 10 bases left in between. CDR3 bases: TGTGCCAGCAGCCAAGATGGGGCAGCTAATCAGCCCCAGCATTTT. This sequence encodes CASSQDGAANQPQHF.

The V call is TRBV27, the J call TRBJ2-3; 11 bases align to TRBD1. V lost 5 bases, J lost 2 bases, and 6 bases stayed unmatched. Germline V lookup: CDR1 MNHEY, CDR2 SMNVEV (reference sequence). The CDR3 extends over 16 amino acids. CDR3 sequence (DNA): TGTGCCAGCAGTAGGGGGGGACAGGGGGTCACAGATACGCAGTATTTT. It encodes CASSRGGQGVTDTQYF.

This clone was counted once. The chain has TRBV18 and TRBJ2-5, with unresolved D. Between the trimmed V and J ends, which lost 3 bases and 2 bases, there was a span of 13 bases. CDR1 is KGHSH, CDR2 LQKENI, per germline. CDR3 length: 15 residues. The CDR3 reads CASSPFDGVQETQYF. The CDR3 DNA follows: TGTGCCAGCTCACCTTTCGACGGAGTACAAGAGACCCAGTACTTC. Drawing the rest from reference TRBV18 and TRBJ2-5, the complete variable domain is NAGVMQNPRHLVRRRGQEARLRCSPMKGHSHVYWYRQLPEEGLKFMVYLQKENIIDESGMPKERFSAEFPKEGPSILRIQQVVRGDSAAYFCASSPFDGVQETQYFGPGTRLLVL.

The chain couples TRBV9 to TRBJ2-5; 7 nucleotides match TRBD1. The V gene's germline CDR1 is SGDLS and CDR2 YYNGEE. This CDR3 comprises 14 residues. V gave up 4 bases and J gave up 2 bases; unmatched junction bases: 5. As DNA, the CDR3 is TGTGCCAGCAGCCCCACGGGACAGCAAGAGACCCAGTACTTC. It translates to CASSPTGQQETQYF.

This sequence joins TRBV2 and TRBJ1-2; no firm D call. Deletions cut 4 bases from V and 0 bases from J, with 12 bases between. The V gene's germline CDR1 is SNHLY and CDR2 FYNNEI. The CDR3 extends over 15 amino acids. The CDR3 reads CASSVSTDANYGYTF. The CDR3 nucleotides are TGTGCCAGCAGTGTCAGTACAGACGCTAACTATGGCTACACCTTC.

The genes are TRBV9 and TRBJ2-5, with TRBD2 matching 7 bases. There are 15 residues in the CDR3. Germline V gene lookup returns CDR1 SGDLS and CDR2 YYNGEE. The trim removed 3 bases at V and 2 bases at J, leaving 7 bases unmatched. This CDR3 reads CASSADGGGQETQYF. CDR3 DNA: TGTGCCAGCAGCGCAGATGGGGGGGGACAAGAGACCCAGTACTTC.

The chain links TRBV19 to TRBJ1-2; no reliable D call. Trimming pared 1 base from V and 2 bases from J, leaving 11 bases between. There are 15 residues in the CDR3. Germline lookup yields CDR1 LNHDA and CDR2 SQIVND (reference sequence). Here the CDR3 DNA reads TGTGCCAGTAGTATAGTTCCGGGTTCCAACTATGGCTACACCTTC. This codes for CASSIVPGSNYGYTF.

This chain uses TRBV25-1 with TRBJ2-3, with TRBD1 matching 9 bases. Germline trimming cut 1 base from V and 5 bases from J; bases unmatched to any gene: 4. This CDR3 region has 15 residues. CDR1 MGHDK and CDR2 SYGVNS come from the germline V gene. CDR3 DNA: TGTGCCAGCAGTGAATTAACAGGGGGCAAAGATACGCAGTATTTT. It yields the protein CASSELTGGKDTQYF.

The V call is TRBV11-3, the J call TRBJ1-1; D remains ambiguous. This CDR3 comprises 17 residues. Germline V gene data show CDR1 as SGHNT and CDR2 as YENEEA. The V end lost 4 bases, the J end lost 0 bases, and 18 bases lay between the germline ends. The CDR3 DNA reads as TGTGCCAGCAGCTCCGGTACAGAGACCTTCATGAACACTGAAGCTTTCTTT. Its translation: CASSSGTETFMNTEAFF.